These T cell receptor beta chains were read from a single sample in a study of technical replicates of blood from a few donors. The protocol was immunoSEQ multiplex PCR, while the TCRdb copy is restricted to in-frame clones and leaves out a portion. The sample comprises roughly 71,000 clones, nearly 97% of which are singletons, and roughly 0.24% rests with the top ten. What was sequenced was T cells isolated from PBMCs. The receptors were sampled from a human donor in good health. The CDR3 runs from the conserved cysteine through the conserved F or W. The D gene is left open where the match is weak. The size of a clone is reported for some rows only, either as once, few or many, or as a class for expanded clones.

TRBJ1-1,TRBV6-5,NA,NA,TGTGCCAGCAGCATACAGGGTCGCGCTTTCTTT,CASSIQGRAFF
TRBJ2-1,TRBV28,TRBD2,NA,TGTGCCAGCAGCCCGAGCGGGAGATTTGGATATGAGCAGTTCTTC,CASSPSGRFGYEQFF
TRBJ2-1,TRBV19,TRBD2,NA,TGTGCCAGTAGTATAGAGTCGACTAGCGGGAGCCGGGAGCAGTTCTTC,CASSIESTSGSREQFF
TRBJ2-7,TRBV2,NA,NA,TGTGCCACTCAAGGTGGGGGGGACAACTCCTACGAGCAGTACTTC,CATQGGGDNSYEQYF
TRBJ2-7,TRBV28,TRBD1,NA,TGTGCCAGCAGTTTACCGCCGGGACAGGGTCTCTACGAGCAGTACTTC,CASSLPPGQGLYEQYF
TRBJ1-3,TRBV2,NA,NA,TGTGCCAGCAGTGAAGCGCTAGACACCATATATTTT,CASSEALDTIYF
TRBJ1-3,TRBV10-1,TRBD1,NA,TGCGCCAGCAGTGACGGGACAGGGGCTGGAAACACCATATATTTT,CASSDGTGAGNTIYF
TRBJ2-3,TRBV5-1,NA,NA,TGCGCCAGCAGCCAGGACAGAACTAGCACAGATACGCAGTATTTT,CASSQDRTSTDTQYF
TRBJ2-2,TRBV10-2,NA,once,TGCGCCAGCCGGGGCAGGGGACCGCCCGGGGAGCTGTTTTTT,CASRGRGPPGELFF
TRBJ1-2,TRBV19,NA,NA,TGTGCCAGTAGCGGGTATGGCTACACCTTC,CASSGYGYTF
TRBJ2-2,TRBV6-1,TRBD1,NA,TGTGCCAGCAGTGATAGGACAGGGGGGAACACCGGGGAGCTGTTTTTT,CASSDRTGGNTGELFF
TRBJ2-1,TRBV11-2,TRBD2,NA,TGTGCCAGCAGCACGGGACTAGCGGGGGGGAGTAGGAATGAGCAGTTCTTC,CASSTGLAGGSRNEQFF
TRBJ2-7,TRBV9,TRBD2,NA,TGTGCCAGCAGCGTAGAAGCGGGGGGGCACTACGAGCAGTACTTC,CASSVEAGGHYEQYF
TRBJ2-7,TRBV11-2,TRBD2,NA,TGTGCCAGCAGCTCACGTTACTCCGGGACTACCTACGAGCAGTACTTC,CASSSRYSGTTYEQYF
TRBJ2-5,TRBV12-5,NA,NA,TGTGCTAGTGGTTTGGTAGTGGACAAAGGAGAGACCCAGTACTTC,CASGLVVDKGETQYF
TRBJ2-2,TRBV4-2,NA,once,TGTGCCAGCAGCCAGGGAGGACTTCTAACCGGGGAGCTGTTTTTT,CASSQGGLLTGELFF
TRBJ2-7,TRBV19,NA,NA,TGTGCCAGTACCGAGGGGGAAGTGTACGACGAGCAGTACTTC,CASTEGEVYDEQYF
TRBJ2-7,TRBV10-3,NA,NA,TGTGCCATCAGTGAGTCAGAGGGCGGTGCCTACGAGCAGTACTTC,CAISESEGGAYEQYF
TRBJ2-3,TRBV10-3,TRBD2,NA,TGTGCCATCAGTGAGGAGTTAGCGGGAGGGCCGGCTGATACGCAGTATTTT,CAISEELAGGPADTQYF
TRBJ2-1,TRBV20-1,NA,NA,TGCAGTGCTAGTGGGGCAGGGAAGTTCTTC,CSASGAGKFF
TRBJ2-7,TRBV7-3,TRBD2,NA,TGTGCCAGCAGCTTAAAAGGGTCGGCGGGGGGGCACTACGAGCAGTACTTC,CASSLKGSAGGHYEQYF
TRBJ2-1,TRBV6-5,NA,NA,TGTGCCAGCAGTTACTTCTCACTAGCTAGTGAGCAGTTCTTC,CASSYFSLASEQFF
TRBJ1-5,TRBV4-1,NA,NA,TGCGCCAGCAGCCAAGGACAGGCTCAGCCCCAGCATTTT,CASSQGQAQPQHF
TRBJ2-7,TRBV6-5,TRBD2,NA,TGTGCCAGCAGGCCTACTAGCGGGAGCTCCTACGAGCAGTACTTC,CASRPTSGSSYEQYF
TRBJ2-1,TRBV10-1,NA,NA,TGCGCCAGCAGTGGCTTGAGGGGGGGTCACAATGAGCAGTTCTTC,CASSGLRGGHNEQFF
TRBJ1-5,TRBV19,NA,NA,TGTGCCAGTAGTATAGGGGGGGGTCAGCCCCAGCATTTT,CASSIGGGQPQHF
TRBJ1-1,TRBV5-1,NA,NA,TGCGCCAGCTTCGCGGGGATTAACACTGAAGCTTTCTTT,CASFAGINTEAFF
TRBJ2-2,TRBV30,TRBD2,NA,TGTGCCTGGAGTGCACCCAGCGGGAGTGCCAACACCGGGGAGCTGTTTTTT,CAWSAPSGSANTGELFF
TRBJ1-2,TRBV7-9,TRBD1,NA,TGTGCCAGCAGCATGACAGGGGCAAACTATGGCTACACCTTC,CASSMTGANYGYTF
TRBJ2-2,TRBV28,NA,NA,TGTGCCAGCAGTTTCATGTCGGCATCATGGGGGGTCAGTCGAACCGGGGAGCTGTTTTTT,CASSFMSASWGVSRTGELFF
TRBJ1-5,TRBV9,NA,NA,TGTGCCAGCAGCGTAGGGCAGGGAGGGAGTCAGCCCCAGCATTTT,CASSVGQGGSQPQHF